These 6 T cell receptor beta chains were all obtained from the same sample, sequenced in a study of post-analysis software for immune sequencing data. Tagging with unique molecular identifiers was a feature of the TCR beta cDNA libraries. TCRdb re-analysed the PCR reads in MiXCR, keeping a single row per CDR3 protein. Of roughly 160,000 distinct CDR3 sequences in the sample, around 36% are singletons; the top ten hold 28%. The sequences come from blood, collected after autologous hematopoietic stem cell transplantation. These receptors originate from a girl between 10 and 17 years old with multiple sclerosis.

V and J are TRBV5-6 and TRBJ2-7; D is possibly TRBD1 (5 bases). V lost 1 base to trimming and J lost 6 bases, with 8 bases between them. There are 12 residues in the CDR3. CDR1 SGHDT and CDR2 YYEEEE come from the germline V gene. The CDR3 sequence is CASSLKGLEQYF. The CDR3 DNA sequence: TGTGCCAGCAGCTTGAAGGGGCTCGAGCAGTACTTC.

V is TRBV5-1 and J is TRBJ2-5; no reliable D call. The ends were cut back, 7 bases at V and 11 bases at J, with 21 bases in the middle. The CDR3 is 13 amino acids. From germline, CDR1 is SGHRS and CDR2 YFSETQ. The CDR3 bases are TGCGCCAGCGGGCAGGTCTTTGACAATGAGCAGTACTTC. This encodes CASGQVFDNEQYF.

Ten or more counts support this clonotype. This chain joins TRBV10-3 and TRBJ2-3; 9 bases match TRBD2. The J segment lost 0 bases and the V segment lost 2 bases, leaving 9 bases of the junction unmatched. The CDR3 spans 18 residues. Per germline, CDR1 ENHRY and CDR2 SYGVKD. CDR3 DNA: TGTGCCATCAGTGAGCGCGGTCTAGCGGGATCTAGCACAGATACGCAGTATTTT. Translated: CAISERGLAGSSTDTQYF.

The chain's CDR3 is CASSPGPRETPYEQYF. In DNA form, the CDR3 reads TGCGCCAGCAGCCCTGGCCCGCGGGAAACCCCCTACGAGCAGTACTTC. This chain joins TRBV4-3 and TRBJ2-7, with a possible D match to TRBD2 (6 bases). Germline V gives CDR1 LGHNA, CDR2 YSLEER. This CDR3 comprises 16 residues. The V end lost 4 bases, the J end lost 2 bases, and 18 bases lay between the germline ends.

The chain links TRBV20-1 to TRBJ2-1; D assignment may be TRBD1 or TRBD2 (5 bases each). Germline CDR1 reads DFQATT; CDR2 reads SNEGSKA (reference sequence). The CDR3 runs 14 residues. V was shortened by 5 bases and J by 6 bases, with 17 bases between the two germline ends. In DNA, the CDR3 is TGCAGTGCTTCCCAGGGACGTGGGCTCAATGAGCAGTTCTTC. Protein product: CSASQGRGLNEQFF.

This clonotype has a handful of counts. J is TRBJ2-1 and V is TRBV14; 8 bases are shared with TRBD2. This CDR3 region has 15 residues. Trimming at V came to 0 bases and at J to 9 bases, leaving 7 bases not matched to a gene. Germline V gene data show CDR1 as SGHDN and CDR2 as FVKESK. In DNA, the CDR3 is TGTGCCAGCAGCCAAGAATTCTTAGCGGGAAGTGAGCAGTTCTTC. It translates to CASSQEFLAGSEQFF.